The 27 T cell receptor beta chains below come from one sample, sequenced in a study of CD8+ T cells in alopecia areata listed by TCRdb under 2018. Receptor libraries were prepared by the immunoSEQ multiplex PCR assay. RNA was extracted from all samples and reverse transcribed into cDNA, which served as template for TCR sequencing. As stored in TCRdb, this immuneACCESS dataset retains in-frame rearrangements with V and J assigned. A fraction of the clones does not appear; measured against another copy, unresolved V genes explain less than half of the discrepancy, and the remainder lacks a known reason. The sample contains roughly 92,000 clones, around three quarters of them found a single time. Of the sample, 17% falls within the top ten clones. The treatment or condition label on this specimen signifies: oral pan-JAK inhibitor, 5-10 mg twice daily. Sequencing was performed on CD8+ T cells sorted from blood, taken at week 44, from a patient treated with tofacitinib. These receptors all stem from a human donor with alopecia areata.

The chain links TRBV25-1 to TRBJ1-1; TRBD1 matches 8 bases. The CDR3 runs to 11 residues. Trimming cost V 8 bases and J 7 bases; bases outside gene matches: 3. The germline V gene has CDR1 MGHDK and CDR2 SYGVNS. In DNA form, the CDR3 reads TGTGCCAGCCGACAGGGGAATGAAGCTTTCTTT. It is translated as CASRQGNEAFF. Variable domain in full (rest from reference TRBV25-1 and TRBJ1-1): EADIYQTPRYLVIGTGKKITLECSQTMGHDKMYWYQQDPGMELHLIHYSYGVNSTEKGDLSSESTVSRIRTEHFPLTLESARPSHTSQYLCASRQGNEAFFGQGTRLTVV.

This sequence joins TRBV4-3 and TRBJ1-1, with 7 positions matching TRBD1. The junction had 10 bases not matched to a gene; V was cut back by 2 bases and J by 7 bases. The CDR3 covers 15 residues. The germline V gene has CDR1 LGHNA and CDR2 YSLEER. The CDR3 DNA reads TGCGCCAGCAGCCAACGTCCCAGACAGGGTAGTGAAGCTTTCTTT. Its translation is CASSQRPRQGSEAFF.

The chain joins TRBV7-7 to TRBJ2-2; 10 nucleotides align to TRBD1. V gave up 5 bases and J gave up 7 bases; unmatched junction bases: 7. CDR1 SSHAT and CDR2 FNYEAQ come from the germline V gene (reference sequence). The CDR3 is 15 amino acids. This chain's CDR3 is CASSQTGGWDGELFF. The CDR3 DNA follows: TGTGCCAGCAGCCAGACAGGGGGCTGGGACGGGGAGCTGTTTTTT.

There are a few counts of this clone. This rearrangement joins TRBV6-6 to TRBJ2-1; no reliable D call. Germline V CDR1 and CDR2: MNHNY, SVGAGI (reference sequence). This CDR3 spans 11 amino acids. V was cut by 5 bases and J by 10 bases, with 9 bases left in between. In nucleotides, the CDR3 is TGTGCCAGCAGTCCCCGGCAGGAGCAGTTCTTC. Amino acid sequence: CASSPRQEQFF.

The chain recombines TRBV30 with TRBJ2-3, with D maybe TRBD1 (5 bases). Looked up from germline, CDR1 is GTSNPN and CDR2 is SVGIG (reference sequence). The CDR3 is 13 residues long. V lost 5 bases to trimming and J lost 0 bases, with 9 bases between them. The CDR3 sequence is CAWDSPSTDTQYF. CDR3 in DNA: TGTGCCTGGGACAGCCCTAGCACAGATACGCAGTATTTT.

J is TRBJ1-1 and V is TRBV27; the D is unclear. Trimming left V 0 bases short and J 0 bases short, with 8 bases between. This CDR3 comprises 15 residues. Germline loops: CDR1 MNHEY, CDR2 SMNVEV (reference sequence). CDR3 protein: CASSLSRPLNTEAFF. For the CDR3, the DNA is TGTGCCAGCAGTTTATCCAGACCGCTGAACACTGAAGCTTTCTTT.

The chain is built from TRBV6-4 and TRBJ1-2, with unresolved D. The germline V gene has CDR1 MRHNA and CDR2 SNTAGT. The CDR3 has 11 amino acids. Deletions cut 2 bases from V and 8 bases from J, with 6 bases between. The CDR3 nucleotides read TGTGCCAGCAGTGACGGTCGGGGCTACACCTTC. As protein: CASSDGRGYTF.

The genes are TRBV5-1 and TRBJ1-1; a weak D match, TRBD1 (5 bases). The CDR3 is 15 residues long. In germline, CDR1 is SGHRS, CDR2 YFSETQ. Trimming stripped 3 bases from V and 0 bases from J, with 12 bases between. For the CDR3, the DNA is TGCGCCAGCAGCTACTTGAGGGGAGTGAACACTGAAGCTTTCTTT. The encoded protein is CASSYLRGVNTEAFF.

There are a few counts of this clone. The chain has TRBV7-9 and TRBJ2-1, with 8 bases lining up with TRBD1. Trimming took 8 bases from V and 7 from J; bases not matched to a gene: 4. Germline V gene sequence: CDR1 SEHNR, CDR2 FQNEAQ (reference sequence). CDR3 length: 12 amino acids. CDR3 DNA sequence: TGTGCCAGCGGGACAGGAAGGAATGAGCAGTTCTTC. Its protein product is CASGTGRNEQFF.

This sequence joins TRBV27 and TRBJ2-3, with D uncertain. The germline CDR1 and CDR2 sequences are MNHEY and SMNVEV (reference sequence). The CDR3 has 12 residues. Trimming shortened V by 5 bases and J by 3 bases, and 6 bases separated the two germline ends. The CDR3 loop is CASSARTDTQYF. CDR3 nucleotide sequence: TGTGCCAGCAGTGCAAGAACAGATACGCAGTATTTT.

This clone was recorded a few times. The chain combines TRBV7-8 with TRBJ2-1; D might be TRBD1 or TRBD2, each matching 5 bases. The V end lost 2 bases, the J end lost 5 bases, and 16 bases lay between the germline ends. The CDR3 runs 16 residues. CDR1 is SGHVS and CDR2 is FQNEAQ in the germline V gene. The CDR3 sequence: CASSLLLGTGHNEQFF. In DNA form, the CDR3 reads TGTGCCAGCAGCTTACTACTCGGGACGGGGCACAATGAGCAGTTCTTC.

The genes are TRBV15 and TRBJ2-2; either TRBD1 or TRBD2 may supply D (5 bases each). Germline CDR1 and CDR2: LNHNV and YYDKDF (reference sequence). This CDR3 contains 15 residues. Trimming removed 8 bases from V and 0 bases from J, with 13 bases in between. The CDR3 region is CATSGTDTNTGELFF. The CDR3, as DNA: TGTGCCACCTCCGGGACGGACACGAACACCGGGGAGCTGTTTTTT.

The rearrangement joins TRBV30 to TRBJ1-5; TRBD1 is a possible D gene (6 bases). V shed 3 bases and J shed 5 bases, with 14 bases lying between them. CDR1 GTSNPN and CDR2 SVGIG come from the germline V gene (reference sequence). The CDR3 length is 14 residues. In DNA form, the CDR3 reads TGTGCCTGGAGCACAGGGAATGTAGATCAGCCCCAGCATTTT. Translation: CAWSTGNVDQPQHF.

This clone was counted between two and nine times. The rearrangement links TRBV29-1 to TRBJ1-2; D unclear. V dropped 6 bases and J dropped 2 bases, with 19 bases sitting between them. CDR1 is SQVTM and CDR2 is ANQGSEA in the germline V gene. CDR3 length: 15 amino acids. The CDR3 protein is CSVPFSSTRNYGYTF. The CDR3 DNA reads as TGCAGCGTCCCTTTCTCCTCGACACGCAACTATGGCTACACCTTC.

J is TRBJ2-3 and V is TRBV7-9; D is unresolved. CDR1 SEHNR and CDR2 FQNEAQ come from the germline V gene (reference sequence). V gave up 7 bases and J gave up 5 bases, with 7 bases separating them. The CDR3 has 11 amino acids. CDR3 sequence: CASTPGDTQYF. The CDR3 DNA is TGTGCCAGCACCCCAGGAGATACGCAGTATTTT.

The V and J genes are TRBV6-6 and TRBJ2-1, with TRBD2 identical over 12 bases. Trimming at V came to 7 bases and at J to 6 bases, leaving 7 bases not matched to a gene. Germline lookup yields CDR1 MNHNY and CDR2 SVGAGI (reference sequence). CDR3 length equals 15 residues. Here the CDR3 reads CASTHLAGGPNEQFF. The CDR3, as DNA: TGTGCCAGCACCCACCTAGCGGGGGGGCCCAATGAGCAGTTCTTC.

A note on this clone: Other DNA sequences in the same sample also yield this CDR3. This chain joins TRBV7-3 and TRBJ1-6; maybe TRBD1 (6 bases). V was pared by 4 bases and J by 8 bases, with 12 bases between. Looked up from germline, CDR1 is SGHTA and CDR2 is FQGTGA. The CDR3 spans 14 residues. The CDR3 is CASSSQGGDSPLHF. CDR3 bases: TGTGCCAGCAGCTCACAGGGAGGGGATTCACCCCTCCACTTT.

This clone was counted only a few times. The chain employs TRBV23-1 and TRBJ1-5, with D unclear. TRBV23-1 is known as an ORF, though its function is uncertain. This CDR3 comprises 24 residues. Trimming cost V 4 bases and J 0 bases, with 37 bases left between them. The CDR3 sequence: CASSPCRTAAKILPPLHSNQPQHF. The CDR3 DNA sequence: TGCGCCAGCAGTCCTTGTCGAACAGCCGCAAAGATACTACCTCCCCTCCATAGCAATCAGCCCCAGCATTTT.

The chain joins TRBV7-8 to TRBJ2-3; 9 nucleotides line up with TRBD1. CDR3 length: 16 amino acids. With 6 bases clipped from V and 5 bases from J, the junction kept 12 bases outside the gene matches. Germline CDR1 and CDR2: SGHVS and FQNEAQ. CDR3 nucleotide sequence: TGTGCCAGCAGTCCTACCGGGACAGGGATATTAGATACGCAGTATTTT. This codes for CASSPTGTGILDTQYF.

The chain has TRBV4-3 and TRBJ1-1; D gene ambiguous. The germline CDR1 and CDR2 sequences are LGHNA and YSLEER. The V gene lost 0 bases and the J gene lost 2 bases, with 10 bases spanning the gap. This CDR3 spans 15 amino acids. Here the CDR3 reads CASSQDSKANTEAFF. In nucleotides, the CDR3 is TGCGCCAGCAGCCAAGATAGTAAAGCAAACACTGAAGCTTTCTTT.

CDR3 coding DNA: TGTGCTAGTGGCCCCGGACAGGCTTATGGCTACACCTTC. Its protein product is CASGPGQAYGYTF. The chain employs TRBV12-5 and TRBJ1-2; 7 nucleotides align to TRBD1. Trimming took 6 bases from V and 5 from J; bases not matched to a gene: 6. Germline V gene sequence: CDR1 LGHNT, CDR2 FRNRAP. This CDR3 region has 13 residues.

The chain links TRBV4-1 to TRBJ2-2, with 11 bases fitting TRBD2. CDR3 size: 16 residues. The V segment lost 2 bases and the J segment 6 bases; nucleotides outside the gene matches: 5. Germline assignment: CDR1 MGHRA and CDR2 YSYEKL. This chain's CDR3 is CASSQRTSGGSGELFF. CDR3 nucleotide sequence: TGCGCCAGCAGCCAACGTACTAGCGGGGGATCCGGGGAGCTGTTTTTT.

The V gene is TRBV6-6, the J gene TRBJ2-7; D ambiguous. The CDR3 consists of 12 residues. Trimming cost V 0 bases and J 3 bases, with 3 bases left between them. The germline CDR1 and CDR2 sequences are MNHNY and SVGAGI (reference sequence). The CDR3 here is CASSYSDYEQYF. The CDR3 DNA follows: TGTGCCAGCAGTTACTCGGACTACGAGCAGTACTTC.

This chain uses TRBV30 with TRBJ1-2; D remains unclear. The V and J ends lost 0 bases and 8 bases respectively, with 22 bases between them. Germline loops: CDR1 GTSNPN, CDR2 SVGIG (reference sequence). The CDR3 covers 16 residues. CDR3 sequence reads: CAWSVLTLPRDGGYTF. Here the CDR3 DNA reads TGTGCCTGGAGTGTACTGACACTCCCCCGGGATGGCGGCTACACCTTC.

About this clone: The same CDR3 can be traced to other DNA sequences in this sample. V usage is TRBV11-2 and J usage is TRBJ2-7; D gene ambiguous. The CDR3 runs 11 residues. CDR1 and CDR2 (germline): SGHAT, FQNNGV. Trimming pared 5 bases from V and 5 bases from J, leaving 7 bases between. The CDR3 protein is CASSPSHEQYF. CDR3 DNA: TGTGCCAGCAGCCCCTCGCACGAGCAGTACTTC. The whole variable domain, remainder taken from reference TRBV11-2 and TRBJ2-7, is EAGVAQSPRYKIIEKRQSVAFWCNPISGHATLYWYQQILGQGPKLLIQFQNNGVVDDSQLPKDRFSAERLKGVDSTLKIQPAKLEDSAVYLCASSPSHEQYFGPGTRLTVT.

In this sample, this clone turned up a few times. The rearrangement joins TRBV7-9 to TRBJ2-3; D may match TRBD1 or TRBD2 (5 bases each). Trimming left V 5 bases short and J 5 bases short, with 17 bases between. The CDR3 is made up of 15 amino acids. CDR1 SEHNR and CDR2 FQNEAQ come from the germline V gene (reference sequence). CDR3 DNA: TGTGCCAGCAGCCTGTTGAGGGGAGAGAGAGATACGCAGTATTTT. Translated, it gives CASSLLRGERDTQYF. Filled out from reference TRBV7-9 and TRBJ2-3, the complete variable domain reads DTGVSQNPRHKITKRGQNVTFRCDPISEHNRLYWYRQTLGQGPEFLTYFQNEAQLEKSRLLSDRFSAERPKGSFSTLEIQRTEQGDSAMYLCASSLLRGERDTQYFGPGTRLTVL.

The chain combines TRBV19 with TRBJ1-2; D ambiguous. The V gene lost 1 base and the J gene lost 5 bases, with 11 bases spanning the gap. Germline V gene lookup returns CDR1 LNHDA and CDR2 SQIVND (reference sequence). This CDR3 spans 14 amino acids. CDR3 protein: CASSIGTTPYGYTF. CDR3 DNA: TGTGCCAGTAGTATAGGTACGACACCTTATGGCTACACCTTC.